A single sample is the source of the 30 T cell receptor beta chains below, sequenced in a study of vaccination and CD4 T cells after COVID-19. The Oncomine TCR Beta short-read assay was applied to DNA of cultured CD4+ T cells. TCRdb recomputed calls from the PCR reads with MiXCR, one row per CDR3 protein. This sample carries fewer than 25,000 distinct CDR3 sequences, about 30% of them seen once, and the ten largest clones take roughly 3%. The antigens of these receptors remain unknown. Sample time point: late sampling 161 to 241 days after vaccination in a few convalescent patients. Treatment reported: 10-day PBMC culture with coronavirus spike peptide pools or control peptides (ViraFEST assay). The specimen comprised CD4+ T cells from blood, cultured in vitro, sampled about 7 months after SARS-CoV-2 vaccination. The receptors derive from a human donor who had recovered from COVID-19.

The chain joins TRBV5-1 to TRBJ2-7; D possibly corresponds to TRBD2 (6 bases). CDR3 length: 15 amino acids. V was cut by 0 bases and J by 4 bases, with 14 bases left in between. Germline CDR1 is SGHRS and CDR2 is YFSETQ. The CDR3 here is CASSLVRGGVYEQYF. The CDR3 DNA is TGCGCCAGCAGCTTGGTCCGGGGAGGCGTGTACGAGCAGTACTTC.

The J gene is TRBJ1-6, the V gene TRBV5-4, with 9 bases that match TRBD1. J lost 10 bases, V lost 4 bases, and 9 bases had no gene match. Per germline, CDR1 SGHNT and CDR2 YYREEE (reference sequence). The length of the CDR3 is 15 residues. The DNA of the CDR3 is TGTGCCAGCAGCCCATATACAGGGGGCGGATCACCCCTCCACTTT. Translation: CASSPYTGGGSPLHF.

V and J are TRBV5-4 and TRBJ1-6; 7 bases are a match to TRBD1. The CDR3 runs 16 residues. J was trimmed by 10 bases and V by 4 bases; bases with no gene match: 14. Germline loops: CDR1 SGHNT, CDR2 YYREEE (reference sequence). CDR3 sequence reads: CASSKWDSLEESPLHF. The CDR3 DNA sequence: TGTGCCAGCAGCAAGTGGGACAGCCTTGAGGAGTCACCCCTCCACTTT.

In its sample, this clonotype is medium-sized. The rearrangement uses TRBV7-9 and TRBJ2-7; 8 bases map to TRBD2. The V gene end was trimmed by 4 bases and the J gene end by 2 bases; junction bases not matched to a gene: 16. The CDR3 extends over 18 amino acids. CDR1 SEHNR and CDR2 FQNEAQ come from the germline V gene (reference sequence). The CDR3 loop is CASSSPGGGSGTTYEQYF. For the CDR3, the DNA is TGTGCCAGCAGCTCACCCGGGGGTGGTAGCGGGACGACCTACGAGCAGTACTTC.

This clonotype is judged medium-sized. This chain joins TRBV20-1 and TRBJ1-5; the D is unclear. The germline CDR1 and CDR2 sequences are DFQATT and SNEGSKA (reference sequence). V was shortened by 3 bases and J by 3 bases, with 12 bases between the two germline ends. The CDR3 loop spans 14 amino acids. The CDR3 DNA reads as TGCAGTGCTAGTCGGGTGGCCAACAATCAGCCCCAGCATTTT. Translation gives CSASRVANNQPQHF.

The chain couples TRBV6-5 to TRBJ1-1; D remains unclear. V lost 4 bases and J lost 7, with 19 bases in between. CDR3 length: 15 residues. CDR1 is MNHEY and CDR2 is SVGAGI in the germline V gene. CDR3 bases: TGTGCCAGCAGTTTTCCCCCGGGAGGGAAGAGTGAAGCTTTCTTT. It is translated as CASSFPPGGKSEAFF.

This clonotype appeared a few times. This sequence joins TRBV7-2 and TRBJ2-2; D is unresolved. V gave up 5 bases and J gave up 3 bases, with 4 bases separating them. The CDR3 has 12 residues. Germline CDR1 SGHTA, CDR2 FQGNSA. The CDR3 region has the DNA TGTGCCAGCAGCGCATACACCGGGGAGCTGTTTTTT. Protein sequence: CASSAYTGELFF.

This clonotype showed up just once. The V gene is TRBV12-3 or TRBV12-4, the J gene TRBJ2-5; D perhaps matches TRBD2 (6 bases). Between the trimmed V and J ends, which lost 2 bases and 1 base, there was a span of 8 bases. The CDR3 consists of 14 residues. CDR3 protein: CASSLMTSQETQYF. DNA of the CDR3: TGTGCCAGCAGTTTAATGACTAGCCAAGAGACCCAGTACTTC.

V and J are TRBV24-1 and TRBJ2-3; TRBD2 might be the D (5 bases). Germline V gives CDR1 KGHDR, CDR2 SFDVKD. This CDR3 contains 13 residues. V dropped 4 bases and J dropped 10 bases, with 14 bases sitting between them. The DNA of the CDR3 is TGTGCCACCAGTGACTACCGGACTCCGTCGCAGTATTTT. Translating it yields CATSDYRTPSQYF.

This sequence joins TRBV29-1 and TRBJ1-1; 7 bases agree with TRBD1. The CDR3 runs 15 residues. From germline, CDR1 is SQVTM and CDR2 ANQGSEA. V shed 4 bases, J shed 9 bases, and the junction held 17 bases outside the gene matches. The CDR3 protein is CSVVYSKGAGIQAFF. The CDR3 DNA sequence: TGCAGCGTTGTTTACTCTAAGGGGGCAGGTATTCAAGCTTTCTTT. The full variable domain, rest sourced from reference TRBV29-1 and TRBJ1-1, is SAVISQKPSRDICQRGTSLTIQCQVDSQVTMMFWYRQQPGQSLTLIATANQGSEATYESGFVIDKFPISRPNLTFSTLTVSNMSPEDSSIYLCSVVYSKGAGIQAFFGQGTRLTVV.

V and J are TRBV20-1 and TRBJ2-1; perhaps TRBD2 as D (5 bases). Trimming pared 5 bases from V and 12 bases from J, leaving 17 bases between. The CDR3 loop spans 12 amino acids. Germline-derived CDR1 and CDR2 are DFQATT and SNEGSKA (reference sequence). The CDR3 loop is CSAAGGGEAQFF. In DNA form, the CDR3 reads TGCAGTGCTGCAGGAGGTGGGGAAGCGCAGTTCTTC.

This clonotype has a single count. The chain uses TRBV7-2 and TRBJ2-3, with 13 positions matching TRBD2. Per germline, CDR1 SGHTA and CDR2 FQGNSA. CDR3 length: 16 amino acids. V gave up 4 bases and J gave up 5 bases; unmatched junction bases: 6. CDR3: CASSSRTSGSIDTQYF. The CDR3 bases are TGTGCCAGCAGCTCCCGGACTAGCGGGAGTATAGATACGCAGTATTTT.

This clonotype is labeled medium-sized. The CDR3 DNA sequence: TGCAGTGCTGGCACACAGTATGGCTACACCTTC. As protein: CSAGTQYGYTF. The chain has TRBV20-1 and TRBJ1-2; no clear D. Trimming took 5 bases from V and 5 from J, leaving 9 bases between them. Germline values: CDR1 DFQATT, CDR2 SNEGSKA (reference sequence). The CDR3 covers 11 residues.

The V gene is TRBV19, the J gene TRBJ2-2; the D gene is possibly TRBD1 (6 bases). CDR3 size: 14 residues. Germline values: CDR1 LNHDA, CDR2 SQIVND (reference sequence). V lost 5 bases, J lost 5 bases, and 12 bases lay in between. The CDR3 nucleotides read TGTGCCAGTAGTCCCGGGACACGGACCGGGGAGCTGTTTTTT. Its translation: CASSPGTRTGELFF.

This clonotype was seen more than once but under ten times. This sequence joins TRBV7-2 and TRBJ2-7; the D is unclear. Trimming removed 0 bases from V and 2 bases from J, with 11 bases in between. The CDR3 totals 15 residues. Looked up from germline, CDR1 is SGHTA and CDR2 is FQGNSA. The CDR3 here is CASSLASQVAYEQYF. The CDR3 nucleotides read TGTGCCAGCAGCTTAGCTTCCCAGGTGGCCTACGAGCAGTACTTC.

The chain uses TRBV7-9 and TRBJ2-2, with D possibly TRBD2 on 6 matching bases. V shed 2 bases and J shed 1 base, with 8 bases lying between them. Germline values: CDR1 SEHNR, CDR2 FQNEAQ (reference sequence). This CDR3 is built from 15 residues. CDR3 sequence (DNA): TGTGCCAGCAGCTTACGTAGCGGGAACACCGGGGAGCTGTTTTTT. Translation gives CASSLRSGNTGELFF.

The chain carries TRBV12-3 or TRBV12-4 and TRBJ2-3; 7 bases match TRBD1. J gave up 1 base and V 8 bases, and 0 bases lay outside the gene matches. This CDR3 is built from 12 residues. The CDR3 sequence is CASDRGTDTQYF. In nucleotides, the CDR3 is TGTGCCAGCGACAGGGGCACAGATACGCAGTATTTT.

This clonotype was detected once. The chain uses TRBV2 and TRBJ1-5, with 7 nucleotides matching TRBD1. V was clipped by 0 bases and J by 1 base; unmatched bases: 3. Per germline, CDR1 SNHLY and CDR2 FYNNEI. The CDR3 has 16 amino acids. The chain's CDR3 is CASSEAWTGSNQPQHF. The CDR3 region has the DNA TGTGCCAGCAGTGAAGCATGGACAGGCAGCAATCAGCCCCAGCATTTT.

This clonotype was counted a few times. V and J are TRBV2 and TRBJ2-7; 9 nucleotides match TRBD1. Germline loops: CDR1 SNHLY, CDR2 FYNNEI. With V trimmed by 8 bases and J by 4 bases, 6 bases remained unmatched. The CDR3 totals 13 residues. This CDR3 is CASGTGSIYEQYF. The CDR3 nucleotides read TGTGCCAGCGGGACAGGGAGTATTTACGAGCAGTACTTC.

There are a few counts of this clonotype. The chain is built from TRBV7-9 and TRBJ1-1, with unresolved D. This CDR3 region has 13 residues. V lost 2 bases and J 8 bases, leaving 12 bases between the germline ends. Germline V lookup: CDR1 SEHNR, CDR2 FQNEAQ (reference sequence). The CDR3 DNA follows: TGTGCCAGCAGCTTAACCCCGACACCAGAAGCTTTCTTT. Amino acid sequence: CASSLTPTPEAFF.

The chain uses TRBV6-5 and TRBJ2-7; D is possibly TRBD2 (5 bases). Germline V gene data show CDR1 as MNHEY and CDR2 as SVGAGI. The V end lost 0 bases, the J end lost 2 bases, and 8 bases lay between the germline ends. The CDR3 sequence is 14 residues long. Written as DNA, the CDR3 is TGTGCCAGCAGTTACTCGACGGGAACCTACGAGCAGTACTTC. Its protein is CASSYSTGTYEQYF.

This chain links TRBV20-1 with TRBJ2-1; 8 positions match TRBD1. The CDR3 spans 15 residues. The germline CDR1 and CDR2 sequences are DFQATT and SNEGSKA (reference sequence). The J segment lost 5 bases and the V segment lost 3 bases, leaving 9 bases of the junction unmatched. The DNA for the CDR3 is TGCAGTGCTAGTGACCCCCAGGGGGCTAACAATGAGCAGTTCTTC. This sequence encodes CSASDPQGANNEQFF.

This clonotype has a handful of counts. J is TRBJ1-2 and V is TRBV7-2; TRBD1 might be the D (5 bases). The CDR3 runs 16 residues. V was pared by 0 bases and J by 3 bases, with 14 bases between. Germline CDR1 is SGHTA and CDR2 is FQGNSA. CDR3 nucleotides: TGTGCCAGCAGCTTAGCGTTCGCAGGGAGCTACTATGGCTACACCTTC. This encodes CASSLAFAGSYYGYTF.

This clonotype was detected a few times. The chain joins TRBV20-1 to TRBJ2-4; D gene ambiguous. Trimming cost V 1 base and J 15 bases, with 16 bases left between them. This CDR3 is built from 12 residues. Germline V CDR1 and CDR2: DFQATT, SNEGSKA (reference sequence). The CDR3 nucleotides read TGCAGTGCTAGAGTGCCGTCTTGTGTCCCGTACTTC. Protein product: CSARVPSCVPYF.

This clonotype was detected a few times. The V and J genes are TRBV20-1 and TRBJ2-1; TRBD2 matches 7 bases. Germline lookup yields CDR1 DFQATT and CDR2 SNEGSKA (reference sequence). The CDR3 consists of 14 residues. V lost 4 bases, J lost 0 bases, and 3 bases stayed unmatched. The DNA for the CDR3 is TGCAGTGCTATATCTAGCGGCTCCTACAATGAGCAGTTCTTC. Its protein product is CSAISSGSYNEQFF.

This sequence joins TRBV28 and TRBJ1-5; no clear D. CDR1 and CDR2 from the germline V gene are MDHEN and SYDVKM. This CDR3 contains 13 residues. Trimming left V 9 bases short and J 3 bases short, with 12 bases between. The CDR3 DNA reads TGTGCCAGTTTACCGGGCTTCAATCAGCCCCAGCATTTT. Amino acid sequence: CASLPGFNQPQHF.

J is TRBJ2-3 and V is TRBV6-2 or TRBV6-3, with 10 bases matching TRBD2. V shed 4 bases and J 6 bases; nucleotides not matched to a gene: 16. The CDR3 totals 18 residues. The germline CDR1 and CDR2 sequences are MNHEY and SVGEGT. The CDR3: CASSSLPRTSGGLDTQYF. CDR3 nucleotides: TGTGCCAGCAGTTCCCTACCCCGGACTAGCGGAGGTCTCGATACGCAGTATTTT.

This clonotype is termed medium-sized. The V gene is TRBV12-3 or TRBV12-4, the J gene TRBJ1-2, with a weak D call TRBD1 (6 bases). The CDR3 runs 14 residues. Trimming took 8 bases from V and 4 from J, leaving 17 bases between them. Written as DNA, the CDR3 is TGTGCCAGCCACCCGGGGGGAGGGGGCTATGGCTACACCTTC. It specifies CASHPGGGGYGYTF.

The genes are TRBV20-1 and TRBJ1-5, with D possibly TRBD1 on 6 matching bases. CDR1 and CDR2 (germline): DFQATT, SNEGSKA (reference sequence). The CDR3 consists of 16 residues. Trimming removed 4 bases from V and 7 bases from J, with 23 bases in between. The CDR3 sequence: CSATALIGGLGQPQHF. As DNA, the CDR3 is TGCAGTGCTACGGCCCTTATAGGGGGATTGGGGCAGCCCCAGCATTTT.

This clonotype ranks as medium-sized. The chain links TRBV18 to TRBJ2-5; 11 bases fit TRBD1. Trimming at V came to 2 bases and at J to 5 bases, leaving 1 base not matched to a gene. Germline V gives CDR1 KGHSH, CDR2 LQKENI. CDR3 length: 14 residues. The CDR3 nucleotides are TGTGCCAGCTCACCAGGGGACAGGGGGGAGACCCAGTACTTC. Its protein product is CASSPGDRGETQYF.